The 25 T cell receptor beta chains given below trace back to one sample, sequenced in a study of blood T cell repertoires in COVID-19. Sequenced by immunoSEQ multiplex PCR; TCRdb stores in-frame clones only, minus some. This sample carries fewer than 500,000 clones, 70% to 90% of them seen once, and the ten largest clones take 0.95% to 1%. The sample was PBMCs or T cells enriched from blood (not recorded which). All receptors come from a woman aged 25 to 39 with acute COVID-19.

This chain uses TRBV29-1 with TRBJ1-1; D ambiguous. Trimming pared 7 bases from V and 2 bases from J, leaving 11 bases between. This CDR3 is 12 amino acids long. CDR1 is SQVTM, CDR2 ANQGSEA, per germline. The CDR3 DNA sequence: TGCAGCGCAGAGGGAGAAAACACTGAAGCTTTCTTT. Translation gives CSAEGENTEAFF. The complete variable domain, with remaining parts taken from reference TRBV29-1 and TRBJ1-1, reads SAVISQKPSRDICQRGTSLTIQCQVDSQVTMMFWYRQQPGQSLTLIATANQGSEATYESGFVIDKFPISRPNLTFSTLTVSNMSPEDSSIYLCSAEGENTEAFFGQGTRLTVV.

The CDR3 sequence: CASSFLDRTYEQYF. CDR3 coding DNA: TGCGCCAGCAGCTTTTTGGACAGGACCTACGAGCAGTACTTC. The chain couples TRBV5-1 to TRBJ2-7; TRBD1 matches at 7 bases. Germline V gene lookup returns CDR1 SGHRS and CDR2 YFSETQ. After removal of 2 bases from V and 2 bases from J, the junction contained 4 bases not matched to a gene. The CDR3 extends over 14 amino acids.

The chain links TRBV2 to TRBJ1-1, with TRBD1 matching 9 bases. Losses at the gene ends were 9 bases for V and 1 base for J; bases not matched to a gene: 12. The CDR3 extends over 16 amino acids. The V gene's germline CDR1 is SNHLY and CDR2 FYNNEI. For the CDR3, the DNA is TGTGCCAGTTCGGGGGGACAGGGCTACAGGAACACTGAAGCTTTCTTT. Translated, it gives CASSGGQGYRNTEAFF. Variable domain in full (rest from reference TRBV2 and TRBJ1-1): EPEVTQTPSHQVTQMGQEVILRCVPISNHLYFYWYRQILGQKVEFLVSFYNNEISEKSEIFDDQFSVERPDGSNFTLKIRSTKLEDSAMYFCASSGGQGYRNTEAFFGQGTRLTVV.

The chain uses TRBV2 and TRBJ2-6; no clear D gene. Per germline, CDR1 SNHLY and CDR2 FYNNEI. Trimming left V 7 bases short and J 0 bases short, with 10 bases between. The CDR3 length is 15 residues. CDR3 nucleotides: TGTGCCAGCAAATCCTCCCGCTCTGGGGCCAACGTCCTGACTTTC. This translates into CASKSSRSGANVLTF.

CDR3 loop: CASSPLTEGSGEQFF. The DNA for the CDR3 is TGTGCCAGCAGCCCCCTTACGGAGGGCAGCGGGGAGCAGTTCTTC. The chain uses TRBV7-2 and TRBJ2-1; maybe TRBD2 (6 bases). The length of the CDR3 is 15 residues. Germline V gene sequence: CDR1 SGHTA, CDR2 FQGNSA. Trimming took 5 bases from V and 10 from J, leaving 21 bases between them.

The chain employs TRBV19 and TRBJ1-5, with D maybe TRBD1 (5 bases). In germline, CDR1 is LNHDA, CDR2 SQIVND (reference sequence). V gave up 3 bases and J gave up 2 bases, with 17 bases separating them. The CDR3 covers 17 residues. The CDR3 region is CASSIAPRGGGNQPQHF. The CDR3 bases are TGTGCCAGTAGTATCGCCCCTAGGGGAGGGGGCAATCAGCCCCAGCATTTT.

The chain couples TRBV18 to TRBJ1-1, with D perhaps matching TRBD1 (5 bases). Germline CDR1 KGHSH, CDR2 LQKENI. There are 15 residues in the CDR3. V lost 1 base and J lost 3, with 12 bases in between. This chain's CDR3 is CASSPLRDSDTEAFF. CDR3 DNA: TGTGCCAGCTCACCACTGAGGGACTCGGACACTGAAGCTTTCTTT.

This sequence joins TRBV18 and TRBJ2-5, with TRBD1 matching 8 bases. Germline V CDR1 and CDR2: KGHSH, LQKENI. The trim removed 2 bases at V and 6 bases at J, leaving 8 bases unmatched. The CDR3 is 15 residues long. CDR3 residues: CASSPSTGEGKTQYF. The DNA for the CDR3 is TGTGCCAGCTCACCATCGACAGGGGAAGGGAAGACCCAGTACTTC.

V and J are TRBV12-3 or TRBV12-4 and TRBJ1-2; perhaps TRBD1 as D (6 bases). This CDR3 has 13 residues. The V gene lost 8 bases and the J gene lost 3 bases, with 13 bases spanning the gap. The CDR3 nucleotides read TGTGCCAGCCTCCAAGGGGGAGACTATGGCTACACCTTC. It codes for CASLQGGDYGYTF.

The chain links TRBV4-1 to TRBJ2-2; TRBD1 is a possible D gene (6 bases). The CDR3 covers 14 residues. Germline V gene data show CDR1 as MGHRA and CDR2 as YSYEKL. The V end was cut by 8 bases, the J end by 2 bases, with 12 bases between. The CDR3 here is CASVQGVNTGELFF. The CDR3 DNA sequence: TGCGCCAGCGTACAGGGAGTCAACACCGGGGAGCTGTTTTTT.

The chain combines TRBV5-1 with TRBJ1-4; a weak D match, TRBD1 (5 bases). Trimming took 4 bases from V and 7 from J, leaving 14 bases between them. The germline V gene encodes CDR1 SGHRS and CDR2 YFSETQ. The CDR3 extends over 14 amino acids. CDR3 loop: CASSPRQRSEKLFF. The CDR3 nucleotides read TGCGCCAGCAGCCCCCGACAGAGGAGTGAAAAACTGTTTTTT.

The genes are TRBV11-1 and TRBJ2-1; a possible D gene is TRBD1 (6 bases). From germline, CDR1 is SGHAT and CDR2 FQDESV (reference sequence). The V gene lost 5 bases and the J gene lost 6 bases, with 17 bases spanning the gap. The CDR3 loop spans 15 amino acids. The CDR3: CASSHRDKKGNEQFF. CDR3 in DNA: TGTGCCAGCAGCCACCGGGACAAGAAAGGCAATGAGCAGTTCTTC.

The rearrangement joins TRBV9 to TRBJ1-1, with 7 bases aligning to TRBD1. The CDR3 runs 14 residues. Germline values: CDR1 SGDLS, CDR2 YYNGEE. V was clipped by 4 bases and J by 1 base; unmatched bases: 4. CDR3 in amino acids: CASSSGQPNTEAFF. CDR3 nucleotides: TGTGCCAGCAGCTCGGGACAGCCGAACACTGAAGCTTTCTTT.

The DNA for the CDR3 is TGTGCCAGCAGTTACTATAGAATAGGACTTCTCGGGTGGGGCTACACCTTC. Translation gives CASSYYRIGLLGWGYTF. The chain employs TRBV6-7 and TRBJ1-2; D is ambiguous. TRBV6-7 is designated an ORF whose function remains uncertain. The ends were cut back, 1 base at V and 8 bases at J, with 23 bases in the middle. This CDR3 region has 17 residues.

The chain links TRBV7-6 to TRBJ2-3; unclear D gene. The germline CDR1 and CDR2 sequences are SGHVS and FNYEAQ. The CDR3 runs to 13 residues. V lost 5 bases, J lost 2 bases, and 8 bases lay in between. CDR3 protein: CASSPTNTDTQYF. The CDR3 DNA is TGTGCCAGCAGCCCTACTAACACAGATACGCAGTATTTT.

The rearrangement uses TRBV5-1 and TRBJ1-3, with D possibly TRBD1 on 5 matching bases. This CDR3 comprises 14 residues. Deletions cut 1 base from V and 6 bases from J, with 11 bases between. Germline CDR1 reads SGHRS; CDR2 reads YFSETQ. The CDR3 loop reads CASSLTAGKNTIYF. CDR3 sequence (DNA): TGCGCCAGCAGCTTGACGGCAGGGAAAAACACCATATATTTT.

The rearrangement links TRBV18 to TRBJ2-3, with TRBD2 matching 11 bases. The CDR3 is 16 amino acids. J lost 1 base, V lost 6 bases, and 6 bases had no gene match. From germline, CDR1 is KGHSH and CDR2 LQKENI. CDR3 region: CASSVLGLAGTDTQYF. CDR3 nucleotide sequence: TGTGCCAGCTCTGTACTGGGACTAGCGGGCACAGATACGCAGTATTTT.

This clone has more than one count but fewer than ten. The V call is TRBV10-3, the J call TRBJ1-3; possible D gene TRBD1, 5 bases. V lost 2 bases and J 3 bases, leaving 14 bases between the germline ends. The CDR3 extends over 16 amino acids. Germline assignment: CDR1 ENHRY and CDR2 SYGVKD. CDR3 in DNA: TGTGCCATCAGTGAGAGTGGGGGAGGTGGTGGAAACACCATATATTTT. It specifies CAISESGGGGGNTIYF.

This chain joins TRBV6-1 and TRBJ1-2; 8 bases fit TRBD1. CDR1 is MNHNS and CDR2 is SASEGT in the germline V gene. CDR3 size: 15 residues. The ends lost 3 bases at V and 4 bases at J; junction bases unmatched: 7. The CDR3 here is CASSERTGLSYGYTF. The CDR3 coding sequence is TGTGCCAGCAGTGAGAGGACAGGGTTAAGCTATGGCTACACCTTC.

The chain uses TRBV5-6 and TRBJ2-5; 13 bases align to TRBD2. Trimming cost V 4 bases and J 5 bases; bases outside gene matches: 8. Per the germline V gene, CDR1 is SGHDT and CDR2 is YYEEEE. This CDR3 contains 16 residues. Here the CDR3 reads CASSTGLAGAGETQYF. The CDR3 DNA reads TGTGCCAGCAGCACCGGACTAGCGGGGGCTGGGGAGACCCAGTACTTC. Full variable domain (remainder filled in from reference TRBV5-6 and TRBJ2-5): DAGVTQSPTHLIKTRGQQVTLRCSPKSGHDTVSWYQQALGQGPQFIFQYYEEEERQRGNFPDRFSGHQFPNYSSELNVNALLLGDSALYLCASSTGLAGAGETQYFGPGTRLLVL.

The V gene is TRBV18, the J gene TRBJ1-2, with D possibly TRBD1 on 5 matching bases. The CDR3 totals 13 residues. Germline V lookup: CDR1 KGHSH, CDR2 LQKENI. Trimming shortened V by 3 bases and J by 7 bases, and 12 bases separated the two germline ends. The CDR3: CASSPPGQRGYTF. DNA of the CDR3: TGTGCCAGCTCACCCCCAGGGCAGCGTGGCTACACCTTC. The entire variable domain, with the rest obtained from reference TRBV18 and TRBJ1-2, is as follows: NAGVMQNPRHLVRRRGQEARLRCSPMKGHSHVYWYRQLPEEGLKFMVYLQKENIIDESGMPKERFSAEFPKEGPSILRIQQVVRGDSAAYFCASSPPGQRGYTFGSGTRLTVV.

This clone was seen only once. The genes are TRBV6-5 and TRBJ2-2; 11 bases align to TRBD2. Germline trimming cut 4 bases from V and 4 bases from J; bases unmatched to any gene: 5. The V gene's germline CDR1 is MNHEY and CDR2 SVGAGI. The CDR3 has 16 residues. The CDR3 nucleotides are TGTGCCAGCAGTTCCCGACTAGCGGGGACCACCGGGGAGCTGTTTTTT. Its protein is CASSSRLAGTTGELFF.

The chain links TRBV2 to TRBJ1-5, with a possible D match to TRBD1 (6 bases). The CDR3 runs 15 residues. Trimming took 7 bases from V and 4 from J, leaving 17 bases between them. Germline CDR1 is SNHLY and CDR2 is FYNNEI. The CDR3 reads CASTRGRVGNQPQHF. CDR3 DNA sequence: TGTGCCAGCACCAGGGGTAGGGTAGGAAATCAGCCCCAGCATTTT.

This chain joins TRBV24-1 and TRBJ2-3; D perhaps matches TRBD2 (6 bases). Germline V gene data show CDR1 as KGHDR and CDR2 as SFDVKD. The V end lost 5 bases, the J end lost 2 bases, and 16 bases lay between the germline ends. This CDR3 is 16 amino acids long. CDR3: CATSGGTPYFTDTQYF. In DNA form, the CDR3 reads TGTGCCACCAGTGGAGGGACTCCATATTTCACAGATACGCAGTATTTT.

The chain is built from TRBV6-1 and TRBJ1-1; no firm D call. The CDR3 is made up of 13 amino acids. Germline values: CDR1 MNHNS, CDR2 SASEGT. Trimming cost V 3 bases and J 4 bases, with 9 bases left between them. The CDR3 bases are TGTGCCAGCAGTGACGCGCGGGGCACTGAAGCTTTCTTT. It is translated as CASSDARGTEAFF.